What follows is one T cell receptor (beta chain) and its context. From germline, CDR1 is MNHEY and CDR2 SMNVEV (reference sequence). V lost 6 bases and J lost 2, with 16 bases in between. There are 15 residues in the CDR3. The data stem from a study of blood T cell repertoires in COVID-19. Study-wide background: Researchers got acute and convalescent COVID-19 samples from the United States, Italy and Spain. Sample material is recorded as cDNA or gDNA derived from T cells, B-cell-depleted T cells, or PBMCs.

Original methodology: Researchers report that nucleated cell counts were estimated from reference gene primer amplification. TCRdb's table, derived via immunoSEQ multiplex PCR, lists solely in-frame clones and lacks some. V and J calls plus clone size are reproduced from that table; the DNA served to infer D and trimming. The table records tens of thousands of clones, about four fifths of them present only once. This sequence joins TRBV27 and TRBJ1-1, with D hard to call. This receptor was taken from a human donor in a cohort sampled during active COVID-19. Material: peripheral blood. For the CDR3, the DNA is TGTGCCAGCAGCCTCCTCCCGACTGGAAACACTGAAGCTTTCTTT. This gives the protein CASSLLPTGNTEAFF.